This TCR beta chain was found in a study of PD-1 blockade in classical Hodgkin lymphoma. Study-level points and caveats: Repertoire difference causes, possibly disease activity or prior therapy, remain undefined.

CDR3 size: 14 residues. Trimming at V came to 4 bases and at J to 7 bases, leaving 2 bases not matched to a gene. The germline V gene encodes CDR1 SGHRS and CDR2 YFSETQ. Each of the patients experienced relapse following autologous stem cell transplantation, and their brentuximab vedotin exposure differed. Details on this clone: Antigen unknown.

Produced via immunoSEQ multiplex PCR; TCRdb's table is partial and in-frame only. Counted here are approximately 99,000 clones, 70% to 90% occurring once; the ten biggest clones make up about 20%. This clonotype was obtained from a human donor with classical Hodgkin lymphoma. V is TRBV5-1 and J is TRBJ1-6, with 10 bases fitting TRBD1. The sequences come from peripheral blood mononuclear cells (PBMCs), collected before the second cycle of nivolumab. This CDR3 reads CASSRGQGNSPLHF. The CDR3 nucleotides are TGCGCCAGCAGCCGGGGACAGGGGAATTCACCCCTCCACTTT. Together with reference TRBV5-1 and TRBJ1-6, the CDR3 gives the full variable domain: KAGVTQTPRYLIKTRGQQVTLSCSPISGHRSVSWYQQTPGQGLQFLFEYFSETQRNKGNFPGRFSGRQFSNSRSEMNVSTLELGDSALYLCASSRGQGNSPLHFGNGTRLTVT.